A selection of T cell receptor beta chains follows, all from one sample in a study of blood T cells in healthy people across ages. MiXCR, run by TCRdb on the 5' RACE reads, gives a single entry per CDR3 protein. The sample shows approximately 960,000 distinct CDR3 sequences, 25% to 30% of them seen only once. The same data also contributed to another study, on T cells of mothers and their children.

Material for sequencing was blood. These receptors were obtained from a woman aged 40 to 55 in good health. CDR3s include the opening cysteine and the closing phenylalanine or tryptophan. D genes are given only for firm matches. Some rows mark clone size as missing; the rest say once, few, many or name a class of expanded clone.

TRBJ2-6 | few | TRBV7-3 | NA | TGTGCCAGCAGTGTGGGGCGCTCTGGGGCCAACGTCCTGACTTTC | CASSVGRSGANVLTF
TRBJ1-2 | many | TRBV28 | NA | TGTGCCAGCAGTTTCGTTCTGTTAGGGGGGGGCGCAAACTATGGCTACACCTTC | CASSFVLLGGGANYGYTF
TRBJ1-4 | NA | TRBV6-5 | NA | TGTGCCAGCACCATGACAGCAACTAATGAAAAACTGTTTTTT | CASTMTATNEKLFF
TRBJ2-1 | NA | TRBV20-1 | TRBD1 | TGCAGTGCTAATACCGGGACAGGGCGGTGCAATGAGCAGTTCTTC | CSANTGTGRCNEQFF
TRBJ1-1 | many | TRBV5-1 | NA | TGCGCCAGCAGCTTGGAATTAGGCTACACTGAAGCTTTCTTT | CASSLELGYTEAFF
TRBJ2-1 | few | TRBV5-1 | NA | TGCGCCAGCACCAGGGAGAAAACCTACAATGAGCAGTTCTTC | CASTREKTYNEQFF
TRBJ1-5 | NA | TRBV18 | NA | TGTGCCAGCTCACCAGGGACGACCAACCCATGGGCCCAGCATTTT | CASSPGTTNPWAQHF
TRBJ2-7 | many | TRBV6-6 | TRBD1 | TGTGCCAGCAGTTACCCGCCGGGACAGGAAAGGCACGAGCAGTACTTC | CASSYPPGQERHEQYF
TRBJ2-1 | NA | TRBV20-1 | NA | TGCAGTGCTAGTGAGTCGCCCCGGAATGAGCAGTTCTTC | CSASESPRNEQFF
TRBJ1-2 | many | TRBV27 | NA | TGTGCCAGCAGTTTAATGGGGGGATTTTCTAACTATGGCTACACCTTC | CASSLMGGFSNYGYTF
TRBJ2-1 | few | TRBV5-1 | TRBD2 | TGCGCCAGCAGCACTCCTAGCGGGGGGGTCAATGAGCAGTTCTTC | CASSTPSGGVNEQFF
TRBJ1-2 | NA | TRBV3-1 | NA | TGTGCCAGCAGCCAAGATGGGGCAGCCTATGGCTACACCTTC | CASSQDGAAYGYTF
TRBJ2-5 | many | TRBV7-3 | NA | TGTGCCAGCAGCTTAACGGGGGCCAGTATGGAGACCCAGTACTTC | CASSLTGASMETQYF
TRBJ1-1 | NA | TRBV18 | NA | TGTGCCAGCTCACCACCGGCACGGGGGAACACTGAAGCTTTCTTT | CASSPPARGNTEAFF
TRBJ1-2 | NA | TRBV2 | NA | TGTGCCAGCAGAGTTACTGAATATGGCTACACCTTC | CASRVTEYGYTF
TRBJ2-5 | NA | TRBV7-6 | NA | TGTGCCAGCAAAGGACAGACAGAAGAGACCCAGTACTTC | CASKGQTEETQYF
TRBJ2-1 | once | TRBV20-1 | TRBD2 | TGCAGTGCTAATATGGTAGAAGCGGGAAGCTCCTACAATGAGCAGTTCTTC | CSANMVEAGSSYNEQFF
TRBJ1-1 | NA | TRBV6-6 | TRBD1 | TGTGCCAGCAGGAGACAGGGATTCACTGAAGCTTTCTTT | CASRRQGFTEAFF
TRBJ1-4 | few | TRBV12-3/TRBV12-4 | NA | TGTGCCAGCAGTGGGGACCTGGGTGAAAAACTGTTTTTT | CASSGDLGEKLFF
TRBJ2-5 | many | TRBV20-1 | TRBD2 | TGCAGTGCTAGCTCTTTAGCGGGGGGCCGCCAGACCCAGTACTTC | CSASSLAGGRQTQYF
TRBJ2-7 | few | TRBV12-3/TRBV12-4 | NA | TGTGCCAGCAGTCCCCCGGAACAGGGATGGGACGAGCAGTACTTC | CASSPPEQGWDEQYF
TRBJ2-1 | many | TRBV4-1 | NA | TGCGCCAGCAGCCAAAACCCGCAGGGAAACAATGAGCAGTTCTTC | CASSQNPQGNNEQFF
TRBJ1-2 | few | TRBV4-3 | NA | TGCGCCAGCAGCCAAGATCGAGATGGGGGGATAAGCTATGGCTACACCTTC | CASSQDRDGGISYGYTF
TRBJ1-6 | NA | TRBV20-1 | NA | TGCAGTGCTAGAGCATCCCCTCCCGGAGAAGGTTCACCCCTCCACTTT | CSARASPPGEGSPLHF
TRBJ1-3 | NA | TRBV7-2 | NA | TGTGCCAGCAGCCCGAGTGGGGGGGCAGGAAACACCATATATTTT | CASSPSGGAGNTIYF
TRBJ1-6 | few | TRBV28 | NA | TGTGCCAGCAGCACCGCGTTGGGGACCTCCTATAATTCACCCCTCCACTTT | CASSTALGTSYNSPLHF
TRBJ1-1 | many | TRBV29-1 | NA | TGCAGCGTCCGACAGGACCTGAACACTGAAGCTTTCTTT | CSVRQDLNTEAFF
TRBJ1-1 | NA | TRBV6-5 | TRBD1 | TGTGCCAGCAGTTCGGACAGGGCGCCGAACGCTGAAGCTTTCTTT | CASSSDRAPNAEAFF
TRBJ2-5 | NA | TRBV7-2 | NA | TGTGCCAGCAGCGTCCGGGGGTCTCGGGAGCAGTACTTC | CASSVRGSREQYF
TRBJ1-1 | NA | TRBV7-9 | NA | TGTGCCAGCAGCTTAGTTGTGGGGAGCACTGAAGCTTTCTTT | CASSLVVGSTEAFF
TRBJ1-2 | few | TRBV7-2 | NA | TGTGCCAGCGGGCGATCCGGGACAATCTATGGCTACACCTTC | CASGRSGTIYGYTF
TRBJ2-1 | many | TRBV29-1 | NA | TGCAGCGTTGACTCGGCACAGGGTAGTTTTGGTGAGCAGTTCTTC | CSVDSAQGSFGEQFF
TRBJ2-3 | NA | TRBV20-1 | NA | TGCAGTGCTAGACGCGAAGGACGTATAAATACGCAGTATTTT | CSARREGRINTQYF